Presented here are 18 T cell receptor beta chains from one specimen sequenced in a study of human T cells and chemical hapten exposure. Described time point: patch test 3, about 24 weeks after DPC sensitization. Noted treatment: therapeutic diphenylcyclopropenone sensitization with weekly scalp DPC. TCRdb re-called the RACE reads with MiXCR, one entry per CDR3 protein. The sample contains 150,000 to 200,000 distinct CDR3 sequences, around a quarter of which appear only once. Sequenced material: whole blood, taken in connection with sensitization to the hapten diphenylcyclopropenone (DPC). The source of these receptors is a woman aged 40 to 50 with alopecia areata. Some clones in this sample may be carry-over from other donors' samples.

This clonotype was seen a handful of times. The chain couples TRBV20-1 to TRBJ2-2; D gene unclear. The CDR3 contains 15 residues. The germline CDR1 and CDR2 sequences are DFQATT and SNEGSKA (reference sequence). Trimming removed 2 bases at V and 5 bases at J, with 15 bases between. The CDR3 reads CSARFTLEGTGELFF. CDR3 nucleotides: TGCAGTGCTAGATTTACCCTAGAAGGAACCGGGGAGCTGTTTTTT.

This chain joins TRBV6-2 or TRBV6-3 and TRBJ2-5; no clear D. CDR1 MNHEY and CDR2 SVGEGT come from the germline V gene. CDR3 length: 12 amino acids. V gave up 7 bases and J gave up 5 bases, with 11 bases separating them. The CDR3 loop is CASTTTQETQYF. CDR3 bases: TGTGCCAGCACCACTACCCAGGAGACCCAGTACTTC.

In DNA form, the CDR3 reads TGTGCCAGCAGTTATCAGCCCCAGCATTTT. It is translated as CASSYQPQHF. The J gene is TRBJ1-5, the V gene TRBV28; D is unclear. This CDR3 spans 10 amino acids. Looked up from germline, CDR1 is MDHEN and CDR2 is SYDVKM. Trimming took 4 bases from V and 5 from J, leaving 0 bases between them.

The chain combines TRBV6-5 with TRBJ2-1; D could derive from TRBD1 or TRBD2 (5 bases each). CDR3 length: 13 residues. CDR1 is MNHEY and CDR2 is SVGAGI in the germline V gene. V lost 4 bases to trimming and J lost 7 bases, with 11 bases between them. CDR3 sequence reads: CASSSGQPNEQFF. In DNA form, the CDR3 reads TGTGCCAGCAGTTCGGGGCAGCCAAATGAGCAGTTCTTC.

The chain links TRBV20-1 to TRBJ2-1; D might be TRBD1 or TRBD2, each matching 6 bases. Germline CDR1 is DFQATT and CDR2 is SNEGSKA (reference sequence). There are 13 residues in the CDR3. In DNA, the CDR3 is TGCAGGGCGGGACACCAAACGGGGGAGCAGCAGTTCTTC. It specifies CRAGHQTGEQQFF.

The V call is TRBV20-1, the J call TRBJ1-1, with D unresolved. CDR1 and CDR2 from the germline V gene are DFQATT and SNEGSKA (reference sequence). The CDR3 covers 14 residues. V gave up 1 base and J gave up 7 bases, with 16 bases separating them. The DNA of the CDR3 is TGCAGTGCTAGAGCGAGTAGACTCTCTAATGAAGCTTTCTTT. Amino acids: CSARASRLSNEAFF.

This chain links TRBV6-1 with TRBJ2-7; D perhaps matches TRBD1 (5 bases). V gave up 2 bases and J gave up 9 bases, with 14 bases separating them. CDR1 is MNHNS and CDR2 is SASEGT in the germline V gene. The CDR3 consists of 13 residues. The CDR3 loop reads CASSENPREGQYF. The CDR3 bases are TGTGCCAGCAGTGAAAATCCCAGGGAAGGGCAGTACTTC.

This clonotype was observed a few times. The J gene is TRBJ2-1, the V gene TRBV3-1, with D perhaps matching TRBD1 (5 bases). V gave up 4 bases and J gave up 5 bases, with 15 bases separating them. Germline-derived CDR1 and CDR2 are LGHDT and YNNKEL (reference sequence). The CDR3 totals 15 residues. This CDR3 is CASSPSYLTDNEQFF. The CDR3 DNA sequence: TGTGCCAGCAGCCCGAGTTACCTGACAGACAATGAGCAGTTCTTC.

This clonotype was found a few times. V gene TRBV29-1 combines with J gene TRBJ2-7; 7 positions match TRBD2. The CDR3 is 14 residues long. The germline gives CDR1 SQVTM, CDR2 ANQGSEA. After removal of 6 bases from V and 0 bases from J, the junction contained 8 bases not matched to a gene. CDR3 protein: CSVVGGDASYEQYF. The CDR3 DNA sequence: TGCAGCGTAGTGGGGGGGGACGCCTCCTACGAGCAGTACTTC.

This clonotype was detected many times. V is TRBV18 and J is TRBJ2-3; 8 bases match TRBD1. Germline assignment: CDR1 KGHSH and CDR2 LQKENI. The CDR3 loop spans 17 amino acids. V lost 3 bases to trimming and J lost 1 base; unmatched junction nucleotides: 9. The CDR3 DNA sequence: TGTGCCAGCTCACCGAATCCCGGACAGGGACGCACAGATACGCAGTATTTT. As protein: CASSPNPGQGRTDTQYF.

The J gene is TRBJ1-1, the V gene TRBV7-9; D may be TRBD1 (5 bases). Per germline, CDR1 SEHNR and CDR2 FQNEAQ (reference sequence). This CDR3 spans 14 amino acids. Deletions cut 1 base from V and 8 bases from J, with 14 bases between. CDR3 in amino acids: CASSLEVVGAEAFF. DNA of the CDR3: TGTGCCAGCAGCTTAGAAGTCGTAGGGGCAGAAGCTTTCTTT.

V gene TRBV6-5 combines with J gene TRBJ2-3; unclear D gene. The V and J ends lost 6 bases and 4 bases respectively, with 8 bases between them. The CDR3 consists of 12 residues. Germline lookup yields CDR1 MNHEY and CDR2 SVGAGI. CDR3 coding DNA: TGTGCCAGCAGCCCAGATGCAGATACGCAGTATTTT. Encoded protein: CASSPDADTQYF.

This clonotype was observed many times. The rearrangement links TRBV27 to TRBJ2-1, with 14 bases identical to TRBD2. The CDR3 consists of 15 residues. Trimming at V came to 7 bases and at J to 7 bases, leaving 6 bases not matched to a gene. In germline, CDR1 is MNHEY, CDR2 SMNVEV (reference sequence). CDR3 in DNA: TGTGCCAGCACCGGACTAGCGGGAGGAGGAAATGAGCAGTTCTTC. Protein sequence: CASTGLAGGGNEQFF.

CDR3 coding DNA: TGTGCCAGCACGACAGCACCTATTAACTATGGCTACACCTTC. Encoded protein: CASTTAPINYGYTF. This chain uses TRBV6-1 with TRBJ1-2; D possibly corresponds to TRBD1 (5 bases). Trimming stripped 7 bases from V and 1 base from J, with 13 bases between. This CDR3 contains 14 residues. Germline V gene lookup returns CDR1 MNHNS and CDR2 SASEGT.

This chain links TRBV5-1 with TRBJ2-3; D not certain. CDR3 length equals 15 residues. CDR1 SGHRS and CDR2 YFSETQ come from the germline V gene. V dropped 0 bases and J dropped 6 bases, with 14 bases sitting between them. For the CDR3, the DNA is TGCGCCAGCAGCTTGGGACCTGGGTTAGGGGATACGCAGTATTTT. Encoded protein: CASSLGPGLGDTQYF.

The rearrangement uses TRBV7-3 and TRBJ1-1; D call uncertain. V was pared by 5 bases and J by 1 base, with 20 bases between. From germline, CDR1 is SGHTA and CDR2 FQGTGA. This CDR3 has 17 amino acids. CDR3 in amino acids: CASSPEGQSRSNTEAFF. The CDR3 DNA is TGTGCCAGCAGCCCTGAGGGCCAGAGCAGGTCGAACACTGAAGCTTTCTTT.

The genes are TRBV19 and TRBJ1-5; possible D gene TRBD1, 6 bases. The CDR3 runs 13 residues. The germline V and J ends were trimmed by 8 bases and 3 bases, with 11 bases remaining between them. The germline gives CDR1 LNHDA, CDR2 SQIVND (reference sequence). CDR3 sequence reads: CASGGQHNQPQHF. The CDR3 nucleotides are TGTGCCAGTGGGGGGCAGCACAATCAGCCCCAGCATTTT.

This clonotype was counted a few times. This chain links TRBV5-1 with TRBJ2-7; D is undetermined. V dropped 4 bases and J dropped 4 bases, with 12 bases sitting between them. The CDR3 runs to 13 residues. Germline loops: CDR1 SGHRS, CDR2 YFSETQ. The CDR3 nucleotides are TGCGCCAGCAGCGTAACCTCGAGGTACGAGCAGTACTTC. Encoded protein: CASSVTSRYEQYF.